The next 30 T cell receptor beta chains were all read from a single sample in a study of T cell responses to AZD1222 COVID-19 vaccine (dated by TCRdb to the early 2020s). To prepare the library, the immunoSEQ multiplex PCR assay was applied. In its TCRdb copy, this immuneACCESS table keeps in-frame sequences only and misses some clones. Where compared with another copy, unresolved V genes explain less than half of these, and the others have no known cause. The sample profile shows fewer than 120,000 clones; roughly four fifths of them were found once. The ten largest clones represent around 4.6% of the sample. The time point label here, explained by the study, means: baseline before first vaccination. This material consisted of peripheral blood, taken on day 0 of AZD1222 vaccination. The receptor source for this set is an adult in good health.

V is TRBV30 and J is TRBJ1-1; possible D gene TRBD1, 6 bases. Trimming removed 4 bases from V and 6 bases from J, with 9 bases in between. This CDR3 region has 11 residues. CDR1 and CDR2 from the germline V gene are GTSNPN and SVGIG (reference sequence). The CDR3 bases are TGTGCCTGGAACAGGGAAGCTGAAGCTTTCTTT. This codes for CAWNREAEAFF.

The chain is built from TRBV2 and TRBJ1-2; 12 bases map to TRBD1. There are 15 residues in the CDR3. V lost 6 bases and J lost 4; bases outside the gene matches: 6. Germline CDR1 SNHLY, CDR2 FYNNEI. The CDR3 nucleotides are TGTGCCAGCAGGGTGGGACAGGGGGCCGGCTATGGCTACACCTTC. Translated, it gives CASRVGQGAGYGYTF. Supplemented by reference TRBV2 and TRBJ1-2, the full variable domain reads EPEVTQTPSHQVTQMGQEVILRCVPISNHLYFYWYRQILGQKVEFLVSFYNNEISEKSEIFDDQFSVERPDGSNFTLKIRSTKLEDSAMYFCASRVGQGAGYGYTFGSGTRLTVV.

V gene TRBV28 combines with J gene TRBJ2-7; 8 nucleotides align to TRBD1. Germline V gene sequence: CDR1 MDHEN, CDR2 SYDVKM. There are 14 residues in the CDR3. V lost 10 bases, J lost 3 bases, and 11 bases stayed unmatched. The CDR3 nucleotides are TGTGCCACCGGCCTCGGACAGGGTCGCTACGAGCAGTACTTC. Protein product: CATGLGQGRYEQYF.

This clone was detected only a few times. This chain connects TRBV7-2 to TRBJ2-1; D unresolved. Per germline, CDR1 SGHTA and CDR2 FQGNSA. This CDR3 region has 17 residues. V lost 5 bases, J lost 2 bases, and 19 bases lay in between. CDR3 DNA sequence: TGTGCCAGCAGCACTTACCCCCCCGACGCTGCCTACAATGAGCAGTTCTTC. This sequence encodes CASSTYPPDAAYNEQFF.

J is TRBJ1-2 and V is TRBV6-5; 7 positions match TRBD1. In germline, CDR1 is MNHEY, CDR2 SVGAGI. This CDR3 region has 15 residues. After removal of 0 bases from V and 4 bases from J, the junction contained 5 bases not matched to a gene. The chain's CDR3 is CASSYSGGGAYGYTF. CDR3 nucleotides: TGTGCCAGCAGTTACTCCGGAGGGGGCGCCTATGGCTACACCTTC.

J is TRBJ2-5 and V is TRBV5-4; 10 nucleotides agree with TRBD1. This CDR3 is 15 amino acids long. J was trimmed by 4 bases and V by 5 bases; bases with no gene match: 8. Germline CDR1 reads SGHNT; CDR2 reads YYREEE (reference sequence). The DNA of the CDR3 is TGTGCCAGCAGTTCATCGGGACAGGGGTTAGAGACCCAGTACTTC. It translates to CASSSSGQGLETQYF. Full variable domain (rest looked up from reference TRBV5-4 and TRBJ2-5): ETGVTQSPTHLIKTRGQQVTLRCSSQSGHNTVSWYQQALGQGPQFIFQYYREEENGRGNFPPRFSGLQFPNYSSELNVNALELDDSALYLCASSSSGQGLETQYFGPGTRLLVL.

V is TRBV18 and J is TRBJ2-7; no reliable D call. V dropped 0 bases and J dropped 1 base, with 10 bases sitting between them. Germline V gene data show CDR1 as KGHSH and CDR2 as LQKENI. CDR3 length equals 15 residues. CDR3 DNA sequence: TGTGCCAGCTCACCACCGGGAAGCTATTCCTACGAGCAGTACTTC. It encodes CASSPPGSYSYEQYF.

The gene calls are TRBV7-7 and TRBJ2-2, with unresolved D. The germline V and J ends were trimmed by 1 base and 3 bases, with 9 bases remaining between them. This CDR3 is built from 15 residues. Germline CDR1 reads SSHAT; CDR2 reads FNYEAQ (reference sequence). The CDR3 nucleotides are TGTGCCAGCAGCTTAGGGCGCGGATACACCGGGGAGCTGTTTTTT. Protein product: CASSLGRGYTGELFF. Variable domain in full (rest from reference TRBV7-7 and TRBJ2-2): GAGVSQSPRYKVTKRGQDVTLRCDPISSHATLYWYQQALGQGPEFLTYFNYEAQPDKSGLPSDRFSAERPEGSISTLTIQRTEQRDSAMYRCASSLGRGYTGELFFGEGSRLTVL.

This chain joins TRBV7-9 and TRBJ1-4; 9 bases agree with TRBD1. The V and J ends lost 4 bases and 7 bases, in that order; junction bases with no gene match: 4. The CDR3 has 14 amino acids. In germline, CDR1 is SEHNR, CDR2 FQNEAQ (reference sequence). The CDR3 DNA reads as TGTGCCAGCAGCTCAGGGACAGGGAGTGAAAAACTGTTTTTT. Translating gives CASSSGTGSEKLFF.

This clone was picked up one time. The chain carries TRBV18 and TRBJ1-1; D is unresolved. Germline lookup yields CDR1 KGHSH and CDR2 LQKENI. Deletions cut 6 bases from V and 5 bases from J, with 19 bases between. The CDR3 runs 15 residues. CDR3 sequence (DNA): TGTGCCAGCTCGGAGAACCCTGCCTCGAGAACTGAAGCTTTCTTT. Translated: CASSENPASRTEAFF.

The chain employs TRBV5-8 and TRBJ1-3; 8 nucleotides line up with TRBD1. The CDR3 has 15 residues. V lost 5 bases and J lost 1; bases outside the gene matches: 5. CDR1 is SGHTS, CDR2 YDEGEE, per germline. The CDR3 sequence is CASSFTGGSGNTIYF. The CDR3 region has the DNA TGTGCCAGCAGTTTTACAGGGGGTTCTGGAAACACCATATATTTT.

This clone occurred once. The CDR3 DNA is TGTGCCAGCAGTACCCCATCTCTGACAGGCCACACTGAAGCTTTCTTT. Residues: CASSTPSLTGHTEAFF. The chain joins TRBV28 to TRBJ1-1; D possibly corresponds to TRBD1 (6 bases). The germline V and J ends were trimmed by 5 bases and 3 bases, with 19 bases remaining between them. Per germline, CDR1 MDHEN and CDR2 SYDVKM. CDR3 length: 16 residues.

V and J are TRBV28 and TRBJ2-2, with TRBD2 matching over 7 bases. Germline loops: CDR1 MDHEN, CDR2 SYDVKM. V was clipped by 5 bases and J by 8 bases; unmatched bases: 17. This CDR3 has 17 amino acids. This CDR3 is CASSPGKLLARRGELFF. The CDR3 DNA follows: TGTGCCAGCAGTCCGGGGAAGTTACTAGCGCGAAGGGGGGAGCTGTTTTTT.

The chain carries TRBV19 and TRBJ1-6, with TRBD1 matching 8 bases. The CDR3 loop spans 14 amino acids. The germline CDR1 and CDR2 sequences are LNHDA and SQIVND (reference sequence). V was pared by 7 bases and J by 10 bases, with 9 bases of the junction left unmatched. Here the CDR3 reads CASKPTGVNSPLHF. DNA for the CDR3: TGTGCCAGTAAACCGACAGGGGTGAACTCACCCCTCCACTTT.

The chain uses TRBV30 and TRBJ1-5; TRBD1 is a possible D gene (6 bases). V was shortened by 2 bases and J by 6 bases, with 8 bases between the two germline ends. Germline CDR1 reads GTSNPN; CDR2 reads SVGIG (reference sequence). The CDR3 contains 12 residues. The CDR3 coding sequence is TGTGCCTGGAGTTGGGGGGCTCAGCCCCAGCATTTT. Amino acid sequence: CAWSWGAQPQHF.

This sequence joins TRBV14 and TRBJ1-3; D is unclear. Germline values: CDR1 SGHDN, CDR2 FVKESK. V was clipped by 4 bases and J by 3 bases, with 10 bases between them. The CDR3 has 14 amino acids. Here the CDR3 reads CASSLLRSGNTIYF. The CDR3 region has the DNA TGTGCCAGCAGCCTCCTCCGGAGTGGAAACACCATATATTTT.

With respect to this clone: The same CDR3 can be traced to other DNA sequences in this sample. This rearrangement joins TRBV7-2 to TRBJ1-6, with 10 bases lining up with TRBD1. With V trimmed by 2 bases and J by 6 bases, 4 bases remained unmatched. In germline, CDR1 is SGHTA, CDR2 FQGNSA. This CDR3 is 16 amino acids long. For the CDR3, the DNA is TGTGCCAGCAGCTTAAGAGGACAGGGGGGTAATTCACCCCTCCACTTT. It encodes CASSLRGQGGNSPLHF.

In its sample, this clone was seen a few times. The rearrangement uses TRBV7-2 and TRBJ2-2; D might be TRBD1 (6 bases). This CDR3 has 18 amino acids. Germline V gives CDR1 SGHTA, CDR2 FQGNSA. V gave up 5 bases and J gave up 3 bases, with 22 bases separating them. CDR3 in amino acids: CASSPHGQLNLDTGELFF. For the CDR3, the DNA is TGTGCCAGCAGCCCGCACGGACAGTTGAATCTGGACACCGGGGAGCTGTTTTTT.

The rearrangement links TRBV11-2 to TRBJ1-1, with no clear D. Trimming removed 1 base from V and 1 base from J, with 13 bases in between. Germline CDR1 reads SGHAT; CDR2 reads FQNNGV. There are 16 residues in the CDR3. CDR3 DNA: TGTGCCAGCAGCTTAGGGAGAGGATGGAAGAACACTGAAGCTTTCTTT. This gives the protein CASSLGRGWKNTEAFF. Drawing the rest from reference TRBV11-2 and TRBJ1-1, the complete variable domain is EAGVAQSPRYKIIEKRQSVAFWCNPISGHATLYWYQQILGQGPKLLIQFQNNGVVDDSQLPKDRFSAERLKGVDSTLKIQPAKLEDSAVYLCASSLGRGWKNTEAFFGQGTRLTVV.

The chain joins TRBV5-8 to TRBJ1-2, with D hard to call. Per the germline V gene, CDR1 is SGHTS and CDR2 is YDEGEE. V gave up 4 bases and J gave up 0 bases, with 10 bases separating them. The CDR3 spans 14 residues. The CDR3 here is CASSLYTPNYGYTF. As DNA, the CDR3 is TGTGCCAGCAGCCTGTACACTCCTAACTATGGCTACACCTTC.

For the CDR3, the DNA is TGTGCCAGCAGCTTGTTTGGCGCTAGCTCTGGAAACACCATATATTTT. Amino acids: CASSLFGASSGNTIYF. The chain employs TRBV5-5 and TRBJ1-3; D unclear. Trimming shortened V by 1 base and J by 0 bases, and 11 bases separated the two germline ends. This CDR3 is 16 amino acids long. Germline-derived CDR1 and CDR2 are SGHKS and YYEKEE (reference sequence).

The rearrangement joins TRBV2 to TRBJ2-1; 7 bases are a match to TRBD2. Germline V gives CDR1 SNHLY, CDR2 FYNNEI. J lost 6 bases, V lost 3 bases, and 8 bases had no gene match. The CDR3 totals 15 residues. CDR3 coding DNA: TGTGCCAGCAGTGAGGGGAGGGGTGTTGCCAATGAGCAGTTCTTC. Protein product: CASSEGRGVANEQFF.

The chain joins TRBV24-1 to TRBJ1-2; D perhaps matches TRBD1 (5 bases). V lost 1 base and J 7 bases, leaving 18 bases between the germline ends. The CDR3 runs 16 residues. Per germline, CDR1 KGHDR and CDR2 SFDVKD. As DNA, the CDR3 is TGTGCCACCAGTGATTTTTCCGGGAAAGGGGCTCGTGGCTACACCTTC. Translation gives CATSDFSGKGARGYTF.

The chain links TRBV5-1 to TRBJ2-5, with a possible D match to TRBD2 (5 bases). This CDR3 spans 12 amino acids. The germline gives CDR1 SGHRS, CDR2 YFSETQ. V was trimmed by 2 bases and J by 4 bases, leaving 6 bases between them. As DNA, the CDR3 is TGCGCCAGCAGCTTTGCGGGAGAGACCCAGTACTTC. This gives the protein CASSFAGETQYF.

The chain carries TRBV6-5 and TRBJ2-1; 8 positions agree with TRBD1. Germline values: CDR1 MNHEY, CDR2 SVGAGI. The CDR3 extends over 15 amino acids. Germline trimming cut 4 bases from V and 5 bases from J; bases unmatched to any gene: 7. The CDR3 DNA follows: TGTGCCAGCAGTTCTTTCGGGACAGGTAACAATGAGCAGTTCTTC. Translation: CASSSFGTGNNEQFF.

The chain carries TRBV6-5 and TRBJ2-2; 8 nucleotides agree with TRBD2. Germline V gene lookup returns CDR1 MNHEY and CDR2 SVGAGI. This CDR3 has 15 amino acids. The ends lost 7 bases at V and 0 bases at J; junction bases unmatched: 4. The CDR3 coding sequence is TGTGCCAGCACAGACGGGAGGGCGAACACCGGGGAGCTGTTTTTT. Protein product: CASTDGRANTGELFF.

The chain joins TRBV28 to TRBJ1-5; D might be TRBD1 (6 bases). Germline V gene data show CDR1 as MDHEN and CDR2 as SYDVKM. The CDR3 is 14 residues long. Trimming shortened V by 8 bases and J by 3 bases, and 14 bases separated the two germline ends. The CDR3 reads CASGAGANNQPQHF. CDR3 bases: TGTGCCAGCGGGGCGGGGGCGAACAATCAGCCCCAGCATTTT. Combining the CDR3 with reference TRBV28 and TRBJ1-5 gives the whole variable domain DVKVTQSSRYLVKRTGEKVFLECVQDMDHENMFWYRQDPGLGLRLIYFSYDVKMKEKGDIPEGYSVSREKKERFSLILESASTNQTSMYLCASGAGANNQPQHFGDGTRLSIL.

The V call is TRBV7-2, the J call TRBJ1-5; D is undetermined. The CDR3 consists of 15 residues. Trimming pared 1 base from V and 7 bases from J, leaving 14 bases between. In germline, CDR1 is SGHTA, CDR2 FQGNSA. CDR3 amino acids: CASSLVLQGTQPQHF. Written as DNA, the CDR3 is TGTGCCAGCAGCTTAGTGCTGCAAGGTACGCAGCCCCAGCATTTT.

V gene TRBV29-1 combines with J gene TRBJ2-7; D perhaps matches TRBD2 (5 bases). Germline V gene data show CDR1 as SQVTM and CDR2 as ANQGSEA. V was cut by 4 bases and J by 3 bases, with 7 bases left in between. The CDR3 totals 11 residues. The CDR3 loop is CSVGEFYEQYF. In DNA form, the CDR3 reads TGCAGCGTTGGGGAGTTCTACGAGCAGTACTTC.

V usage is TRBV9 and J usage is TRBJ2-3; 8 nucleotides align to TRBD1. Germline V gene lookup returns CDR1 SGDLS and CDR2 YYNGEE. V was clipped by 3 bases and J by 7 bases; unmatched bases: 4. This CDR3 region has 13 residues. DNA for the CDR3: TGTGCCAGCAGCGGAGCAGGGGGCCATACGCAGTATTTT. Its translation: CASSGAGGHTQYF.